The entry that follows covers one TCR beta chain sequence. Its antigen is as yet unknown. These data are taken from a study of blood T cells in healthy people across ages. Primers used in a second PCR of about 6 to 12 cycles were a sample-barcoded 5' primer and a J-beta primer mix. One entry per CDR3 protein, called by TCRdb with MiXCR from the 5' RACE reads. The table records over 950,000 distinct CDR3 sequences, around two fifths of them present only once. Study-level results: Unknown CMV status may confound age-related changes in expanded clones.

The CDR3 is made up of 16 amino acids. V lost 1 base and J lost 8; bases outside the gene matches: 7. The V gene's germline CDR1 is MGHRA and CDR2 YSYEKL. The sample was blood. The clonotype was recovered from a man aged 18 to 35 in good health. V gene TRBV4-1 combines with J gene TRBJ1-4, with TRBD1 identical over 10 bases. In DNA, the CDR3 is TGCGCCAGCAGCCAAGGAAGGACAGGGGGACCCGAAAAACTGTTTTTT. It specifies CASSQGRTGGPEKLFF.